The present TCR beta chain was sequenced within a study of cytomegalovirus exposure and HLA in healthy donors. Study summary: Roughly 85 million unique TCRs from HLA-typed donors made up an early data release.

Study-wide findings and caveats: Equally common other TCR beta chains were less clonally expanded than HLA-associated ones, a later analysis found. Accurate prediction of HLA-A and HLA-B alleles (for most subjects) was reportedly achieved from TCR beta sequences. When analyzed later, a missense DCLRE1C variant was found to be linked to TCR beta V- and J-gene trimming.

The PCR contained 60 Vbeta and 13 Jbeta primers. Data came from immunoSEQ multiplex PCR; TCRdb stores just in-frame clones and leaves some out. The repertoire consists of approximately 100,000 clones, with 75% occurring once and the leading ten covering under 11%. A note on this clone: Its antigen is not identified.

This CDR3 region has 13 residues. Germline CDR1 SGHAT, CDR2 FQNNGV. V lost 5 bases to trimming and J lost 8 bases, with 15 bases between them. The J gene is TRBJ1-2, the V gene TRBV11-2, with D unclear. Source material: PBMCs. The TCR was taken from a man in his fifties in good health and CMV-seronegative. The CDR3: CASSRGGSGGYTF. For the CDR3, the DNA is TGTGCCAGCAGCCGTGGAGGGTCCGGGGGCTACACCTTC.